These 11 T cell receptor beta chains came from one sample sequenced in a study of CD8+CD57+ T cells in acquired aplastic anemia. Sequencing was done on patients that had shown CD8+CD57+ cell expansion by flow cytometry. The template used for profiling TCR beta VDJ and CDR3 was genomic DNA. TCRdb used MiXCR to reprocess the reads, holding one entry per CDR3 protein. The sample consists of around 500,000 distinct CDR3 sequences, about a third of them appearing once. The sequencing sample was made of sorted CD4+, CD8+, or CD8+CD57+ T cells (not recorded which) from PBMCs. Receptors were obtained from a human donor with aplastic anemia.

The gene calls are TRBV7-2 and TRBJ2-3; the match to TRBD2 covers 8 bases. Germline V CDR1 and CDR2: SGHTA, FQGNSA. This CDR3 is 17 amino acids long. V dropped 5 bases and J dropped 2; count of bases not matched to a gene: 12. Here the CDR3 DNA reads TGTGCCAGCAGCCGAGCGGGAGCTAGCGGACCCACAGATACGCAGTATTTT. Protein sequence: CASSRAGASGPTDTQYF.

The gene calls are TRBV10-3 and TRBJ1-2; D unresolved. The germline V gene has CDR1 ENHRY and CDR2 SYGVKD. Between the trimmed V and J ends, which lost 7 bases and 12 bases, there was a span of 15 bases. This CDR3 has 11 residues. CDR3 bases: TGTGCCATCAATTCTCCTGACGGGAACACCTTC. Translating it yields CAINSPDGNTF.

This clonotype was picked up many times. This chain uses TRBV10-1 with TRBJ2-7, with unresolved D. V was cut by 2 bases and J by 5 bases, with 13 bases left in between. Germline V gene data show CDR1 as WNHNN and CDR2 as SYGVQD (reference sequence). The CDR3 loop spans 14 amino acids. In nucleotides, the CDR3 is TGCGCCAGCAGTGAGGCCGGTCGTCCGGACGAGCAGTACTTC. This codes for CASSEAGRPDEQYF.

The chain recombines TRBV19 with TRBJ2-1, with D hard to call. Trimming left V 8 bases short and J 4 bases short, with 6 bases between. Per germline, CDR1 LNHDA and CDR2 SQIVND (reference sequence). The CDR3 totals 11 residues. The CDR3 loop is CASRWYNEQFF. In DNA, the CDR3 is TGTGCCAGTCGGTGGTACAATGAGCAGTTCTTC.

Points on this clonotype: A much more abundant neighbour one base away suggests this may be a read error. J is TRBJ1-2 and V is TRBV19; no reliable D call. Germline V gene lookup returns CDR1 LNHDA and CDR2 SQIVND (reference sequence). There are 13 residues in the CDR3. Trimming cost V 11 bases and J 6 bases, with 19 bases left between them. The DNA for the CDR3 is TGTGCCGGCCGCGCCCTCTCAGACCATGGCTACACCTTC. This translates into CAGRALSDHGYTF.

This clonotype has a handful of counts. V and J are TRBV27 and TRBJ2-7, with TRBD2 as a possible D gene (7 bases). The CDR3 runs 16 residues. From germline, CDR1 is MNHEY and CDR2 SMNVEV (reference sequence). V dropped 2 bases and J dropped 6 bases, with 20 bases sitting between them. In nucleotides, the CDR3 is TGTGCCAGCAGTTTAAGGTTTTGGCAGGGAGGGGGCGAGCAGTACTTC. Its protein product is CASSLRFWQGGGEQYF.

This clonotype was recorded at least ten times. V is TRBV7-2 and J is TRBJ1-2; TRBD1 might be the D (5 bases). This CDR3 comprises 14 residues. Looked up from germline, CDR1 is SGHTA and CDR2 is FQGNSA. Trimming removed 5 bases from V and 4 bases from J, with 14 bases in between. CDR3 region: CASSPLAGGYGYTF. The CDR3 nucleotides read TGTGCCAGCAGCCCTCTCGCCGGGGGCTATGGCTACACCTTC.

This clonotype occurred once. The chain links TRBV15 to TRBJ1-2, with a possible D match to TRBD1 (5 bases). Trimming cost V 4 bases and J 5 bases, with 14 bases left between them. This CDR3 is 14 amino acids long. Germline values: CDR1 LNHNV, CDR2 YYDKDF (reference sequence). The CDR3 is CATSTAGTGYGYTF. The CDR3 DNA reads TGTGCCACCAGCACCGCAGGGACTGGTTATGGCTACACCTTC.

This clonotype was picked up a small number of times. This CDR3 is CASSQGQGGYGYTF. For the CDR3, the DNA is TGTGCCAGCAGCCAAGGCCAGGGGGGGTATGGCTACACCTTC. V gene TRBV3-1 combines with J gene TRBJ1-2; TRBD1 agrees at 7 bases. Germline V gene sequence: CDR1 LGHDT, CDR2 YNNKEL (reference sequence). This CDR3 comprises 14 residues. The V gene end was trimmed by 1 base and the J gene end by 5 bases; junction bases not matched to a gene: 4.

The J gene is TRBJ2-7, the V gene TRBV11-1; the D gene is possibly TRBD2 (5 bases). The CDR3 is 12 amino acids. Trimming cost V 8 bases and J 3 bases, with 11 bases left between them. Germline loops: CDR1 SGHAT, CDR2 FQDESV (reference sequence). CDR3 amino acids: CASASRGYEQYF. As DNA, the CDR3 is TGTGCCAGCGCCTCCCGGGGCTACGAGCAGTACTTC.

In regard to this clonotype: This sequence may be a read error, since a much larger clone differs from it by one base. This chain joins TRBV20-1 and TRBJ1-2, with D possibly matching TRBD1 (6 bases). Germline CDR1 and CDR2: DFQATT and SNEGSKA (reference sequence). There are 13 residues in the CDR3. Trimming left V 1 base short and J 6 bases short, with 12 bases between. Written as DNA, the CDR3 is TGCAGTGCTAGAGGGGTCGGGGGCGATGGCTACACCTTC. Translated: CSARGVGGDGYTF.